This is a list of T cell receptor beta chains from one sample in a study of cytomegalovirus exposure and HLA in healthy donors. Here immunoSEQ multiplex PCR was the method, and the copy in TCRdb shows in-frame clones only, minus some. The sample contains some 150,000 clones, about 71% of which appear only once. Sequenced input: PBMCs. The receptors shown here come from a woman in her twenties or thirties in good health and CMV-seronegative. Both conserved end residues are part of each CDR3. The D gene is left open where the match is weak. The size entry is marked missing in some rows and otherwise reads once, few, many or a size class.

NA,NA,TRBV27,CASSSYRGNYGYTF
few,NA,TRBV5-1,CASSLELQETQYF
NA,NA,TRBV7-2,CASSSSIYEQYF
once,NA,TRBV19,CASSAIYASGYTF
NA,NA,TRBV5-6,CASSLGTFYEQYF
NA,TRBD2,TRBV10-3,CAISEPSGGPKAQYF
NA,TRBD1,TRBV7-3,CASSQDREEGYTF
NA,TRBD1,TRBV5-1,CASSLVATGGPEQYF
NA,TRBD1,TRBV6-1,CASSEKGQGTDTQYF
NA,NA,TRBV15,CATSRDYSYEQYF
NA,NA,TRBV7-2,CASSLNGQYNQPQHF
NA,NA,TRBV7-8,CASSVGRGLHNEQFF
NA,TRBD1,TRBV30,CAWSNQGAETQYF
NA,NA,TRBV9,CASSTSGNTGELFF
NA,NA,TRBV5-1,CASSFRTNKETQYF
NA,TRBD2,TRBV29-1,CSVVSGGATDTQYF
NA,NA,TRBV7-9,CSSSPSDREAFF
once,NA,TRBV18,CASSQGLDSPLHF
NA,TRBD1,TRBV6-1,CATRRETGDFYEQYF
NA,TRBD2,TRBV7-9,CASSSLAGGLNEQFF
NA,NA,TRBV7-9,CASSLGQVETQYF
NA,NA,TRBV7-9,CASGDFWVEQFF
NA,NA,TRBV28,CASRDPTNEKLFF
NA,NA,TRBV4-3,CASSQGLVVETQYF
NA,NA,TRBV7-6,CASSLGGNRNEQFF
NA,TRBD2,TRBV7-3,CASGSGTNTGELFF
NA,NA,TRBV28,CASSLAHSYEQYF
few,NA,TRBV19,CASSAFGGVGYEQYF
NA,TRBD2,TRBV9,CASSVGNGGLQETQYF
NA,TRBD2,TRBV7-9,CASSADPGLAVYEQYF
NA,TRBD2,TRBV9,CASSPRTGTRHTYEQYF
NA,NA,TRBV29-1,CSVVSGVGNQPQHF